Below, 22 T cell receptor beta chains from the same sample are listed, as sequenced in a study of CD4 T cells in relation to SARS-CoV-2 and coronaviruses. Unexposed donor CD4+ T cells date from about 2011-2018, before the COVID-19 pandemic. Produced via immunoSEQ multiplex PCR; TCRdb's table is partial and in-frame only. The sample lists about 59,000 clones, about nine tenths occurring once. Sequences were obtained from memory CD4+ T cells from PBMCs. The receptor set was obtained from a human donor in good health.

The chain employs TRBV2 and TRBJ2-7; D gene unclear. Trimming took 4 bases from V and 2 from J, leaving 15 bases between them. Germline CDR1 and CDR2: SNHLY and FYNNEI. The CDR3 is 15 amino acids. CDR3 region: CASSARQQLTYEQYF. CDR3 bases: TGTGCCAGCAGTGCGCGCCAACAGTTAACCTACGAGCAGTACTTC.

The V gene is TRBV6-5, the J gene TRBJ2-1, with D perhaps matching TRBD1 (5 bases). This CDR3 region has 13 residues. In germline, CDR1 is MNHEY, CDR2 SVGAGI. V dropped 4 bases and J dropped 6 bases, with 10 bases sitting between them. The CDR3 region is CASSFGHSNEQFF. The CDR3 DNA reads as TGTGCCAGCAGTTTCGGACACTCCAATGAGCAGTTCTTC.

The chain links TRBV10-3 to TRBJ2-7, with 7 bases matching TRBD2. CDR3 length equals 14 residues. With 3 bases clipped from V and 6 bases from J, the junction kept 8 bases outside the gene matches. CDR1 is ENHRY and CDR2 is SYGVKD in the germline V gene. The CDR3 coding sequence is TGTGCCATCAGTGAAGGGGAGGGGAGAGGCGAGCAGTACTTC. Encoded protein: CAISEGEGRGEQYF.

This clone was detected only a few times. The chain links TRBV27 to TRBJ2-1; TRBD2 aligns across 13 bases. This CDR3 spans 15 amino acids. Germline V lookup: CDR1 MNHEY, CDR2 SMNVEV (reference sequence). The J segment lost 6 bases and the V segment lost 5 bases, leaving 4 bases of the junction unmatched. For the CDR3, the DNA is TGTGCCAGCAGTCCAAGGACTAGCGGGAGCAATGAGCAGTTCTTC. Its protein product is CASSPRTSGSNEQFF.

CDR3 residues: CASLNRGSMNTEAFF. The CDR3 DNA follows: TGTGCCAGCCTTAATCGGGGTTCAATGAACACTGAAGCTTTCTTT. This chain joins TRBV28 and TRBJ1-1, with D hard to call. This CDR3 spans 15 amino acids. Germline V gene data show CDR1 as MDHEN and CDR2 as SYDVKM. V lost 8 bases, J lost 0 bases, and 16 bases lay in between.

The sample holds one count of this clone. CDR3 loop: CASSRGLPTDTQYF. In DNA, the CDR3 is TGTGCCAGCAGCCGGGGACTCCCCACAGATACGCAGTATTTT. J is TRBJ2-3 and V is TRBV7-2; a possible D gene is TRBD2 (6 bases). The CDR3 loop spans 14 amino acids. The V gene lost 5 bases and the J gene lost 2 bases, with 11 bases spanning the gap. The germline V gene encodes CDR1 SGHTA and CDR2 FQGNSA. The variable domain in full, with the rest retrieved from reference TRBV7-2 and TRBJ2-3, is GAGVSQSPSNKVTEKGKDVELRCDPISGHTALYWYRQSLGQGLEFLIYFQGNSAPDKSGLPSDRFSAERTGGSVSTLTIQRTQQEDSAVYLCASSRGLPTDTQYFGPGTRLTVL.

The V gene is TRBV10-1, the J gene TRBJ1-2; 7 bases are a match to TRBD1. This CDR3 is built from 13 residues. J was trimmed by 13 bases and V by 0 bases; bases with no gene match: 8. Germline CDR1 reads WNHNN; CDR2 reads SYGVQD (reference sequence). The CDR3 DNA reads TGCGCCAGCAGTGAGTCTGGGCAGGGGGTTCCCACCTTC. This sequence encodes CASSESGQGVPTF.

The gene calls are TRBV28 and TRBJ2-1; perhaps D is TRBD1 or TRBD2 (7 bases each). There are 20 residues in the CDR3. The V and J ends lost 6 bases and 0 bases respectively, with 27 bases between them. CDR1 and CDR2 from the germline V gene are MDHEN and SYDVKM. The CDR3 coding sequence is TGTGCCAGCAGCCCTAGGGGGGGCAGGGGGTTTTTACTCTCCTACAATGAGCAGTTCTTC. Translating gives CASSPRGGRGFLLSYNEQFF. The full variable domain, in which reference TRBV28 and TRBJ2-1 provide the parts outside the CDR3, is DVKVTQSSRYLVKRTGEKVFLECVQDMDHENMFWYRQDPGLGLRLIYFSYDVKMKEKGDIPEGYSVSREKKERFSLILESASTNQTSMYLCASSPRGGRGFLLSYNEQFFGPGTRLTVL.

V gene TRBV14 combines with J gene TRBJ1-4; 7 bases are a match to TRBD1. V dropped 4 bases and J dropped 1; count of bases not matched to a gene: 3. Germline loops: CDR1 SGHDN, CDR2 FVKESK. The CDR3 has 15 residues. CDR3 nucleotide sequence: TGTGCCAGCAGCCCCTGGACAGGAACTAATGAAAAACTGTTTTTT. Its translation: CASSPWTGTNEKLFF.

The V call is TRBV5-1, the J call TRBJ1-2; 9 nucleotides agree with TRBD1. The CDR3 extends over 15 amino acids. Losses at the gene ends were 0 bases for V and 0 bases for J; bases not matched to a gene: 0. Germline CDR1 is SGHRS and CDR2 is YFSETQ. CDR3 protein: CASSLDRGPNYGYTF. CDR3 coding DNA: TGCGCCAGCAGCTTGGACAGGGGGCCTAACTATGGCTACACCTTC.

A few counts support this clone. This chain joins TRBV28 and TRBJ1-5; 10 nucleotides match TRBD1. The CDR3 extends over 15 amino acids. Germline trimming cut 8 bases from V and 2 bases from J; bases unmatched to any gene: 6. Germline lookup yields CDR1 MDHEN and CDR2 SYDVKM. CDR3 in DNA: TGTGCCAGCCAGACAGGGGGCGCGGGCAATCAGCCCCAGCATTTT. Encoded protein: CASQTGGAGNQPQHF. The full variable domain, with the rest looked up from reference TRBV28 and TRBJ1-5, is DVKVTQSSRYLVKRTGEKVFLECVQDMDHENMFWYRQDPGLGLRLIYFSYDVKMKEKGDIPEGYSVSREKKERFSLILESASTNQTSMYLCASQTGGAGNQPQHFGDGTRLSIL.

J is TRBJ2-1 and V is TRBV5-1; D is possibly TRBD2 (5 bases). CDR3 length: 12 amino acids. Germline V gene data show CDR1 as SGHRS and CDR2 as YFSETQ. Trimming stripped 5 bases from V and 9 bases from J, with 12 bases between. The CDR3 protein is CASRPEGGEQFF. For the CDR3, the DNA is TGCGCCAGCAGGCCCGAGGGCGGTGAGCAGTTCTTC.

The chain recombines TRBV30 with TRBJ2-2, with unresolved D. Germline assignment: CDR1 GTSNPN and CDR2 SVGIG (reference sequence). The CDR3 is made up of 14 amino acids. V was cut by 2 bases and J by 1 base, with 8 bases left in between. The CDR3 DNA reads as TGTGCCTGGAGTAAGTGGGGGAACACCGGGGAGCTGTTTTTT. Its protein is CAWSKWGNTGELFF.

This clone was seen more than once but under ten times. The chain recombines TRBV11-2 with TRBJ2-1; D gene uncertain. The CDR3 is made up of 14 amino acids. Trimming took 3 bases from V and 9 from J, leaving 15 bases between them. Germline V CDR1 and CDR2: SGHAT, FQNNGV. CDR3 region: CASSFLSYNGEQFF. The CDR3 coding sequence is TGTGCCAGCAGCTTCCTAAGCTACAACGGTGAGCAGTTCTTC. Complete variable domain (other parts from reference TRBV11-2 and TRBJ2-1): EAGVAQSPRYKIIEKRQSVAFWCNPISGHATLYWYQQILGQGPKLLIQFQNNGVVDDSQLPKDRFSAERLKGVDSTLKIQPAKLEDSAVYLCASSFLSYNGEQFFGPGTRLTVL.

The J gene is TRBJ1-5, the V gene TRBV18; a possible D gene is TRBD1 (6 bases). Trimming took 3 bases from V and 4 from J, leaving 16 bases between them. The V gene's germline CDR1 is KGHSH and CDR2 LQKENI. CDR3 length: 16 amino acids. CDR3 protein: CASSPQQGPGNQPQHF. CDR3 nucleotide sequence: TGTGCCAGCTCACCGCAACAGGGCCCGGGAAATCAGCCCCAGCATTTT. Full variable domain (rest looked up from reference TRBV18 and TRBJ1-5): NAGVMQNPRHLVRRRGQEARLRCSPMKGHSHVYWYRQLPEEGLKFMVYLQKENIIDESGMPKERFSAEFPKEGPSILRIQQVVRGDSAAYFCASSPQQGPGNQPQHFGDGTRLSIL.

This clone was seen a single time. The chain links TRBV4-1 to TRBJ2-1; 11 nucleotides match TRBD2. The germline V gene encodes CDR1 MGHRA and CDR2 YSYEKL. V was pared by 6 bases and J by 8 bases, with 21 bases of the junction left unmatched. This CDR3 has 19 amino acids. This CDR3 is CASSPRFFSGRDFDDEQFF. CDR3 DNA sequence: TGCGCCAGCAGTCCGAGGTTCTTTAGCGGGAGGGATTTTGACGATGAGCAGTTCTTC.

The chain joins TRBV11-2 to TRBJ2-5; D may match TRBD1 or TRBD2 (5 bases each). Germline loops: CDR1 SGHAT, CDR2 FQNNGV. This CDR3 region has 15 residues. Trimming removed 0 bases at V and 5 bases at J, with 13 bases between. In nucleotides, the CDR3 is TGTGCCAGCAGCTTAGATTTGGGGGTTCAGGAGACCCAGTACTTC. Translated: CASSLDLGVQETQYF. The whole variable domain, remainder taken from reference TRBV11-2 and TRBJ2-5, is EAGVAQSPRYKIIEKRQSVAFWCNPISGHATLYWYQQILGQGPKLLIQFQNNGVVDDSQLPKDRFSAERLKGVDSTLKIQPAKLEDSAVYLCASSLDLGVQETQYFGPGTRLLVL.

This chain connects TRBV28 to TRBJ2-5, with 7 nucleotides matching TRBD2. The V gene end was trimmed by 11 bases and the J gene end by 7 bases; junction bases not matched to a gene: 7. Germline CDR1 is MDHEN and CDR2 is SYDVKM. The CDR3 extends over 11 amino acids. DNA of the CDR3: TGTGCCGCGGGGGTCCTGGGGACCCAGTACTTC. It codes for CAAGVLGTQYF.

CDR3 region: CASSVREINEQYF. The DNA for the CDR3 is TGTGCCAGCAGTGTCAGGGAAATCAACGAGCAGTACTTC. The rearrangement links TRBV7-2 to TRBJ2-7; the D gene is possibly TRBD1 (5 bases). With 6 bases removed from V and 5 bases from J, the gap between germline ends came to 14 bases. The CDR3 extends over 13 amino acids. CDR1 and CDR2 (germline): SGHTA, FQGNSA.

The chain combines TRBV5-1 with TRBJ2-3; 10 bases are a match to TRBD2. This CDR3 has 17 amino acids. CDR1 and CDR2 (germline): SGHRS, YFSETQ. The V and J ends lost 0 bases and 3 bases, in that order; junction bases with no gene match: 7. CDR3 region: CASSLAVAGGGTDTQYF. CDR3 coding DNA: TGCGCCAGCAGCTTGGCCGTAGCGGGAGGAGGAACAGATACGCAGTATTTT.

The gene calls are TRBV19 and TRBJ2-5, with D maybe TRBD2 (5 bases). The CDR3 spans 16 residues. The germline CDR1 and CDR2 sequences are LNHDA and SQIVND (reference sequence). V dropped 5 bases and J dropped 1 base, with 17 bases sitting between them. The CDR3 loop is CASSLTVSGIQETQYF. CDR3 DNA: TGTGCCAGTAGTTTGACCGTCTCCGGGATCCAAGAGACCCAGTACTTC.

V usage is TRBV5-1 and J usage is TRBJ1-2; no firm D call. With 7 bases removed from V and 3 bases from J, the gap between germline ends came to 16 bases. Germline CDR1 SGHRS, CDR2 YFSETQ. The CDR3 consists of 14 residues. The CDR3 protein is CASSKGGNYYGYTF. The CDR3 DNA reads as TGCGCCAGCTCTAAGGGAGGTAACTACTATGGCTACACCTTC.